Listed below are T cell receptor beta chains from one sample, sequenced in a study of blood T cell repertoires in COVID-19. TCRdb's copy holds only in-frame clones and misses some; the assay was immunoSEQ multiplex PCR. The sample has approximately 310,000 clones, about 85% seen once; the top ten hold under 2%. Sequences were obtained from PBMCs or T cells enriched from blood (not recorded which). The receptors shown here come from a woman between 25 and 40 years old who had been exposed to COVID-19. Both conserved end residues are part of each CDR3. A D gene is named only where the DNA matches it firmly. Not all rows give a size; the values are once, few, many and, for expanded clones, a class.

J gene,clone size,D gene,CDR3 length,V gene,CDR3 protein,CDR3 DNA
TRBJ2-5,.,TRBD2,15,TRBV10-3,CATNSQRGGQETQYF,TGTGCCACAAACTCCCAGCGGGGGGGCCAAGAGACCCAGTACTTC
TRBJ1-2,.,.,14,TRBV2,CASSAQGGLNGYTF,TGTGCCAGCAGTGCCCAGGGAGGACTAAATGGCTACACCTTC
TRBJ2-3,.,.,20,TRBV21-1,CASSNPSLPLTEFFTDTQYF,TGTGCCAGCAGCAACCCCAGCCTGCCTCTGACGGAGTTCTTCACAGATACGCAGTATTTT
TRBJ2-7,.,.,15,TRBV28,CASSPRQVLFYEQYF,TGTGCCAGCAGCCCCCGCCAGGTTCTCTTCTACGAGCAGTACTTC
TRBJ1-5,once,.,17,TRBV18,CASSPIDSANSNQPQHF,TGTGCCAGCTCACCGATCGACAGTGCAAATAGCAATCAGCCCCAGCATTTT
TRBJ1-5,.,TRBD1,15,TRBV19,CASSIGQGPNQPQHF,TGTGCCAGTAGTATAGGACAGGGACCCAATCAGCCCCAGCATTTT
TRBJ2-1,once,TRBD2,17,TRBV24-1,CATSGLAGGGSGNEQFF,TGTGCCACCAGTGGTCTAGCGGGGGGAGGATCGGGCAATGAGCAGTTCTTC
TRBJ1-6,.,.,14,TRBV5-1,CASSVGQLNSPLHF,TGCGCCAGCAGCGTCGGACAGCTGAATTCACCCCTCCACTTT
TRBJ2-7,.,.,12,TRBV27,CASSGPRYEQYF,TGTGCCAGCAGTGGGCCGAGATACGAGCAGTACTTC
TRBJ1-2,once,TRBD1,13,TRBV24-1,CAIEGTGDYGYTF,TGTGCCATCGAAGGGACAGGCGACTATGGCTACACCTTC
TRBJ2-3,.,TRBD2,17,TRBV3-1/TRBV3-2,CASSLISTSGARDTQYF,TGTGCCAGCAGCCTTATATCGACTAGCGGGGCTAGAGATACGCAGTATTTT
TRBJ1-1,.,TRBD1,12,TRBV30,CAWDDRGTEAFF,TGTGCCTGGGATGACAGGGGCACTGAAGCTTTCTTT
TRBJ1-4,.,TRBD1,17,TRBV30,CAWSAGTGGGLGEKLFF,TGTGCCTGGAGTGCTGGGACAGGGGGCGGCTTGGGCGAAAAACTGTTTTTT
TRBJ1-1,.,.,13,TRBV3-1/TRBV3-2,CASSRSKNTEAFF,TGTGCCAGCAGCCGTTCTAAGAACACTGAAGCTTTCTTT
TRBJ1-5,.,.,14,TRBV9,CASSVGGGDQPQHF,TGTGCCAGCAGCGTTGGGGGGGGAGATCAGCCCCAGCATTTT
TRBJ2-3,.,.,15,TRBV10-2,CASSATGWVGDTQYF,TGCGCCAGCAGTGCCACGGGGTGGGTCGGAGATACGCAGTATTTT
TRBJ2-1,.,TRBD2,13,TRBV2,CAEGLAAYNEQFF,TGTGCCGAGGGACTAGCGGCCTACAATGAGCAGTTCTTC
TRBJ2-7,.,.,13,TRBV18,CASSPGTSWEQYF,TGTGCCAGCTCACCAGGTACTAGCTGGGAGCAGTACTTC
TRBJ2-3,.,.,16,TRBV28,CASSSPRDITTDTQYF,TGTGCCAGCAGTTCCCCCCGGGACATCACCACAGATACGCAGTATTTT
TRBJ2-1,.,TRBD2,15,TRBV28,CASRLGLAGYNEQFF,TGTGCCAGCAGACTAGGACTAGCGGGATACAATGAGCAGTTCTTC
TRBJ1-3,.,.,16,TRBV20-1,CSASSGFVSSGNTIYF,TGCAGTGCTAGTTCCGGGTTTGTGAGCTCTGGAAACACCATATATTTT
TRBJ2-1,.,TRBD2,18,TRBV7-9,CASSSTLLLAGKNNEQFF,TGTGCCAGCAGCTCCACTTTACTACTAGCGGGAAAGAACAATGAGCAGTTCTTC
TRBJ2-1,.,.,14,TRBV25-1,CASSELEDLGEQFF,TGTGCCAGCAGTGAGTTAGAGGATCTAGGTGAGCAGTTCTTC